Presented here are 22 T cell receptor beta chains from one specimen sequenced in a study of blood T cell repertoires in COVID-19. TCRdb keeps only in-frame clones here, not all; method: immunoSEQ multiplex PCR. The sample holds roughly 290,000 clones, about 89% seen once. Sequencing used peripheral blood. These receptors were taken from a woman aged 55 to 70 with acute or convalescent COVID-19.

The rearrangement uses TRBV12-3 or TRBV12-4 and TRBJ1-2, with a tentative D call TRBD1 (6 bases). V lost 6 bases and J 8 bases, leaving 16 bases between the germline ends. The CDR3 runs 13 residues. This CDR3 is CASSPRGAFGYTF. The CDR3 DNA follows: TGTGCCAGCAGCCCCCGGGGGGCGTTCGGCTACACCTTC.

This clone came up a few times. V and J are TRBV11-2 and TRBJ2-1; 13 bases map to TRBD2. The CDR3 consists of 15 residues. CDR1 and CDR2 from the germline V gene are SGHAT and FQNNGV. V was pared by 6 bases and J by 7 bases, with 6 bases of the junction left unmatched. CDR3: CASRQLAGGRNEQFF. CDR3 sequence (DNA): TGTGCCAGCAGACAACTAGCGGGAGGGCGGAATGAGCAGTTCTTC.

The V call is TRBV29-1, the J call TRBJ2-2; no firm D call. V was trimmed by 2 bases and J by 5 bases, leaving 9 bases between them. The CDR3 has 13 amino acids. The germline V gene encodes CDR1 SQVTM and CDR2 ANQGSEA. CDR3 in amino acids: CSVESHTTGELFF. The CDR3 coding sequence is TGCAGCGTTGAATCACATACAACCGGGGAGCTGTTTTTT.

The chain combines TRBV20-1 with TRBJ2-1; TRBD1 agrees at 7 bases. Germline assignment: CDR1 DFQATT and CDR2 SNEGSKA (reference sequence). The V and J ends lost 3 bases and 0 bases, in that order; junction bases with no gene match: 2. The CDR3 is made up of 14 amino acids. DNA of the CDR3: TGCAGTGCTAGTGAGGGGGCCTCCTACAATGAGCAGTTCTTC. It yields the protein CSASEGASYNEQFF.

This CDR3 reads CASIWDLNSYEQYF. The CDR3 DNA follows: TGTGCCAGCATATGGGACTTAAACTCCTACGAGCAGTACTTC. The V call is TRBV2, the J call TRBJ2-7, with TRBD2 as a possible D gene (6 bases). Germline CDR1 is SNHLY and CDR2 is FYNNEI. Trimming cost V 7 bases and J 0 bases, with 13 bases left between them. This CDR3 has 14 residues.

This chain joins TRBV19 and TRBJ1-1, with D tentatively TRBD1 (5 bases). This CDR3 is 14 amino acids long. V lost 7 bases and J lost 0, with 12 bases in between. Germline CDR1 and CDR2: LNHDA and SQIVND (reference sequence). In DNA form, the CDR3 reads TGTGCCAGTAAAGGGGCTACGCTGAACACTGAAGCTTTCTTT. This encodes CASKGATLNTEAFF.

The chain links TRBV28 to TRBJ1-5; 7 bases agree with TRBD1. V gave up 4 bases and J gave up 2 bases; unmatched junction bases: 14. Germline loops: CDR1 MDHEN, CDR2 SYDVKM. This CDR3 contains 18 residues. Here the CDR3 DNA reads TGTGCCAGCAGTTACCCTGGACAGGCCTCAGCGGGCAATCAGCCCCAGCATTTT. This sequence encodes CASSYPGQASAGNQPQHF.

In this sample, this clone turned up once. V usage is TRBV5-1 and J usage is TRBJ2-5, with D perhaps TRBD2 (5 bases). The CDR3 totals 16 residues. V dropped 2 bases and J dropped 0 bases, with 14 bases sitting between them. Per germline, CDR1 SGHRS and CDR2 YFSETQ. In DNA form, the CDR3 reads TGCGCCAGCAGCTTCCGGGGTATTGAGTACCAAGAGACCCAGTACTTC. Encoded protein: CASSFRGIEYQETQYF.

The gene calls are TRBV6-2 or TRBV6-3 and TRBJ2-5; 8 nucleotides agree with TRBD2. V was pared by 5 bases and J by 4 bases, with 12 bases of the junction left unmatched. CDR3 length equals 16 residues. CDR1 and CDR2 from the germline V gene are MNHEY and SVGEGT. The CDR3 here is CASSRPSGGAPETQYF. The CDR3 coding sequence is TGTGCCAGCAGTCGGCCTTCGGGGGGGGCTCCAGAGACCCAGTACTTC.

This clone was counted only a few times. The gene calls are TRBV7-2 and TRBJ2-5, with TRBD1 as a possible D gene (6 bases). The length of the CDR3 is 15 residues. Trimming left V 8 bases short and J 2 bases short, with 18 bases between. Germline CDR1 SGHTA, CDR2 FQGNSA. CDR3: CASSPKWGRQETQYF. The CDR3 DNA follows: TGTGCCAGCTCTCCGAAGTGGGGGCGACAAGAGACCCAGTACTTC.

The CDR3, as DNA: TGTGCCAGCAGCGTATCGGGACTAGCGACGTACGAGCAGTACTTC. The encoded protein is CASSVSGLATYEQYF. The gene calls are TRBV9 and TRBJ2-7; 10 nucleotides agree with TRBD2. CDR3 length: 15 residues. Germline CDR1 SGDLS, CDR2 YYNGEE. V was clipped by 1 base and J by 4 bases; unmatched bases: 5.

Written as DNA, the CDR3 is TGTGCCAGCAGTTTCGTGCAATTCCCACTCGGAAACACCATATATTTT. This gives the protein CASSFVQFPLGNTIYF. V usage is TRBV28 and J usage is TRBJ1-3, with no clear D. Trimming pared 3 bases from V and 4 bases from J, leaving 16 bases between. The CDR3 runs 16 residues. Germline-derived CDR1 and CDR2 are MDHEN and SYDVKM.

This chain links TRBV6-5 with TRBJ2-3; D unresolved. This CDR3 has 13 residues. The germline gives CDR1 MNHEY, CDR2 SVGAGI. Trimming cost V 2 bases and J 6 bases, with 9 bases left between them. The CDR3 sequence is CASSYSLRDTQYF. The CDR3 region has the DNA TGTGCCAGCAGTTACAGCCTACGGGATACGCAGTATTTT.

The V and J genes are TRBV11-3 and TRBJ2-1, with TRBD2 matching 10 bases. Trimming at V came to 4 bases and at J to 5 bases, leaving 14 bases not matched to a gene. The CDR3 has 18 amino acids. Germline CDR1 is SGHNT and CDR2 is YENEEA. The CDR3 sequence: CASSSEKLLAGVNNEQFF. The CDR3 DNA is TGTGCCAGCAGCTCAGAAAAGCTCCTAGCGGGAGTTAACAATGAGCAGTTCTTC.

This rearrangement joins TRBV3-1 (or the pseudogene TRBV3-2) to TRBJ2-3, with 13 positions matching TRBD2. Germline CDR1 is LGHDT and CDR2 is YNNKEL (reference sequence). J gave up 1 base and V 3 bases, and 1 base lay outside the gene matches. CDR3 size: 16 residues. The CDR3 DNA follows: TGTGCCAGCAGCCAGGGACTAGCGGGGCGCACAGATACGCAGTATTTT. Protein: CASSQGLAGRTDTQYF.

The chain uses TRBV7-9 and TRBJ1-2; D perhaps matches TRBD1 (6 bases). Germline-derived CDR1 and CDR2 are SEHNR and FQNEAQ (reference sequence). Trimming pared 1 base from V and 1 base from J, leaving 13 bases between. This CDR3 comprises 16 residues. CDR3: CASSLVSGHRNYGYTF. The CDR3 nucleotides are TGTGCCAGCAGCTTAGTGTCGGGACACCGTAACTATGGCTACACCTTC.

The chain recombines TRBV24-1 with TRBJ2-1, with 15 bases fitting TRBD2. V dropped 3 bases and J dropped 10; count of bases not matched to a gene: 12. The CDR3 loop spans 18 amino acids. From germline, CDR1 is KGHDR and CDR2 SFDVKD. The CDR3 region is CATSDQSRTSGGASEQFF. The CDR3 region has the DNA TGTGCCACCAGTGATCAGAGTAGGACTAGCGGGGGGGCCAGCGAGCAGTTCTTC.

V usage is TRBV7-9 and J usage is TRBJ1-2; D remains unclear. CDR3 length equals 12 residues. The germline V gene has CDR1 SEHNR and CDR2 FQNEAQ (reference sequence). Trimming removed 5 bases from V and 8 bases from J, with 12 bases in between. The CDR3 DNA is TGTGCCAGCAGCACGAGGAGTACGGGCTACACCTTC. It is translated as CASSTRSTGYTF.

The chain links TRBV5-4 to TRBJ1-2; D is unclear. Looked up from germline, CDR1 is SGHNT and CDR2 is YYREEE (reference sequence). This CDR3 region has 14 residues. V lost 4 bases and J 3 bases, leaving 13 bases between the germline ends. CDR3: CASSGGPTDYGYTF. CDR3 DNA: TGTGCCAGCAGCGGCGGCCCCACGGACTATGGCTACACCTTC.

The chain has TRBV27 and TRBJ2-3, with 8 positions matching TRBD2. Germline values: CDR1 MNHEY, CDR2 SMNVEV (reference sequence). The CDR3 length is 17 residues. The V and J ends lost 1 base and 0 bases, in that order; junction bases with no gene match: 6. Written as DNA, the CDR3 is TGTGCCAGCAGTTTATTGTCGAGCGGGGGTAGCACAGATACGCAGTATTTT. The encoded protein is CASSLLSSGGSTDTQYF.

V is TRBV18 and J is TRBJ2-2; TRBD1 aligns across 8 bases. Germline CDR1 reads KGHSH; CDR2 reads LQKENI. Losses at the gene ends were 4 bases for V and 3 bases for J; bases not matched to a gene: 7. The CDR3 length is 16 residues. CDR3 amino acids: CASSQLTGGDTGELFF. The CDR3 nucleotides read TGTGCCAGCTCACAACTTACAGGGGGTGACACCGGGGAGCTGTTTTTT.

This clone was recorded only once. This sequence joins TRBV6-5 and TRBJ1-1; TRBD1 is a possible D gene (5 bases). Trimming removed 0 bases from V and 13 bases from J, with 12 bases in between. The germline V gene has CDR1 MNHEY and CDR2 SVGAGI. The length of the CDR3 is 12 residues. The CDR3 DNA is TGTGCCAGCAGTTACTCAGGAGGGGATCATTTCTTT. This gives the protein CASSYSGGDHFF.